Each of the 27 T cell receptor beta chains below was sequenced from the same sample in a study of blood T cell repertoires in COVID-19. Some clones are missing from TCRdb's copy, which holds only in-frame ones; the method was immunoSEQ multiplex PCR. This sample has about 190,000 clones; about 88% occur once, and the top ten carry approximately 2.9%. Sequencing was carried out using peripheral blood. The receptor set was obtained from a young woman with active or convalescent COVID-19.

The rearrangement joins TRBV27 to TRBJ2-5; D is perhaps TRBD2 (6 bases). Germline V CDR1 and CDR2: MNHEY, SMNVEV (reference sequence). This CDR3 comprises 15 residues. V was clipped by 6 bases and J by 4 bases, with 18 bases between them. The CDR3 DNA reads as TGTGCCAGCAGCAGAGCGGGCGCCCGGGGAGAGACCCAGTACTTC. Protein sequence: CASSRAGARGETQYF.

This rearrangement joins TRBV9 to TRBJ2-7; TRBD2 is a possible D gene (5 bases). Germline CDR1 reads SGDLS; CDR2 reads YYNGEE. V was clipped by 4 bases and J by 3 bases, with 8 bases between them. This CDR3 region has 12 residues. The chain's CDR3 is CASSPGGYEQYF. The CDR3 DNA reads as TGTGCCAGCAGCCCCGGAGGCTACGAGCAGTACTTC.

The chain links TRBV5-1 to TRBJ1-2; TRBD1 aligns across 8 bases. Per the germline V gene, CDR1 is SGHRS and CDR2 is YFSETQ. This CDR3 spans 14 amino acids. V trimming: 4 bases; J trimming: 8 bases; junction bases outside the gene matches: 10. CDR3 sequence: CASSLGQGGDGYTF. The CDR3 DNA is TGCGCCAGCAGCCTCGGACAGGGTGGCGACGGCTACACCTTC.

The CDR3 DNA reads TGTGCCAGCAGCCAAGGGCCGGGACAGGGGTTTCATGAGCAGTTCTTC. Residues: CASSQGPGQGFHEQFF. The chain recombines TRBV14 with TRBJ2-1; 10 nucleotides agree with TRBD1. The germline V gene has CDR1 SGHDN and CDR2 FVKESK. The CDR3 contains 16 residues. The V gene end was trimmed by 1 base and the J gene end by 8 bases; junction bases not matched to a gene: 8.

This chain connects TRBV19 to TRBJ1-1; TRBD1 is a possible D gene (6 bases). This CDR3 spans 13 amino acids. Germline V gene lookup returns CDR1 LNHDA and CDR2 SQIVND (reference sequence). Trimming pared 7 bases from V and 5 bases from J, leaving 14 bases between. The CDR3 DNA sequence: TGTGCCAGTACCCCCCCCAGGGGAACTGAAGCTTTCTTT. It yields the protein CASTPPRGTEAFF.

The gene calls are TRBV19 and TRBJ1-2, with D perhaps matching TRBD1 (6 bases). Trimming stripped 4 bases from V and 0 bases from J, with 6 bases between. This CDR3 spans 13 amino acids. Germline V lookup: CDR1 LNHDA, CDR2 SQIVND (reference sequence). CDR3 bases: TGTGCCAGTAGTAACAGGGCTAACTATGGCTACACCTTC. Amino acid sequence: CASSNRANYGYTF.

CDR3 sequence: CASSVGGPSPVYEQYF. CDR3 sequence (DNA): TGTGCCAGCAGCGTAGGGGGCCCCTCTCCCGTCTACGAGCAGTACTTC. The chain has TRBV9 and TRBJ2-7; a possible D gene is TRBD1 (5 bases). CDR3 length equals 16 residues. Germline V gene data show CDR1 as SGDLS and CDR2 as YYNGEE. With 0 bases removed from V and 3 bases from J, the gap between germline ends came to 16 bases.

For the CDR3, the DNA is TGTGCCACCAGCAATGCAAAGGTGGGGCAGAACACTGAAGCTTTCTTT. It yields the protein CATSNAKVGQNTEAFF. The rearrangement uses TRBV15 and TRBJ1-1, with D maybe TRBD1 (5 bases). Per germline, CDR1 LNHNV and CDR2 YYDKDF (reference sequence). This CDR3 is 16 amino acids long. Trimming took 4 bases from V and 1 from J, leaving 16 bases between them.

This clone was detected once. This CDR3 reads CASSFGQARLFF. CDR3 bases: TGTGCCAGCAGTTTTGGGCAGGCAAGACTGTTTTTT. V is TRBV12-3 or TRBV12-4 and J is TRBJ1-4, with D uncertain. The V end lost 3 bases, the J end lost 13 bases, and 12 bases lay between the germline ends. The CDR3 extends over 12 amino acids.

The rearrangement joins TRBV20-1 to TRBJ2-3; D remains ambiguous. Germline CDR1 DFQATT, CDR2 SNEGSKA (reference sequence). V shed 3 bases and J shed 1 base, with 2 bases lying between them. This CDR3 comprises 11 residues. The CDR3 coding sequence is TGCAGTGCTAGCGGCACAGATACGCAGTATTTT. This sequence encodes CSASGTDTQYF.

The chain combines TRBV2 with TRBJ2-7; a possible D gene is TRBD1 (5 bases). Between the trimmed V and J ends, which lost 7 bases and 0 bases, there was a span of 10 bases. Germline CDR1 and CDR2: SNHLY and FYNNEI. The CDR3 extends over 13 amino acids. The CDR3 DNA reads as TGTGCCAGCATACAGGAACCCTCCTACGAGCAGTACTTC. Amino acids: CASIQEPSYEQYF.

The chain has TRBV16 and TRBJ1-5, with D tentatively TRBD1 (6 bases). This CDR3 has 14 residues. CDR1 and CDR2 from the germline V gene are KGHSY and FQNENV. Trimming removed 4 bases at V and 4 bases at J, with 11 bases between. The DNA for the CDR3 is TGTGCCAGCAGCCCACAGGGTATGAATCAGCCCCAGCATTTT. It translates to CASSPQGMNQPQHF.

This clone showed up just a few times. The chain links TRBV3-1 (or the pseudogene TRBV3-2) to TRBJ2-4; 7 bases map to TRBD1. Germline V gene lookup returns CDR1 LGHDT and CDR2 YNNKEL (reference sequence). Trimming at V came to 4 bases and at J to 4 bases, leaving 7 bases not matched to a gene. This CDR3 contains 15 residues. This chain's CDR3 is CASSPGTELKNIQYF. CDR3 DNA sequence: TGTGCCAGCAGCCCAGGGACAGAACTTAAAAACATTCAGTACTTC.

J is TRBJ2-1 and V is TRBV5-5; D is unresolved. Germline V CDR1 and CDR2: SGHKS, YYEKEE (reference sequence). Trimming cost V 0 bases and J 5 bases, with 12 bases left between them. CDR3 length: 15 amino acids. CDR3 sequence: CASSLVLSTNNEQFF. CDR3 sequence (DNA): TGTGCCAGCAGCTTGGTTTTATCAACTAACAATGAGCAGTTCTTC.

DNA for the CDR3: TGTGCCACCAGTGCCCGCGGCGGGCGCTTCGGGGGCTACACCTTC. This gives the protein CATSARGGRFGGYTF. The chain is built from TRBV24-1 and TRBJ1-2; D is unresolved. CDR1 and CDR2 (germline): KGHDR, SFDVKD. Trimming removed 5 bases at V and 8 bases at J, with 20 bases between. The CDR3 covers 15 residues.

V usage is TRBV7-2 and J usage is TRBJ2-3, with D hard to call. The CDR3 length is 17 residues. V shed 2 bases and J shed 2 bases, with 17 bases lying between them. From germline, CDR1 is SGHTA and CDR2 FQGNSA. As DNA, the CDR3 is TGTGCCAGCAGCTTAACCTCAACGGTTCCTAACACAGATACGCAGTATTTT. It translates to CASSLTSTVPNTDTQYF.

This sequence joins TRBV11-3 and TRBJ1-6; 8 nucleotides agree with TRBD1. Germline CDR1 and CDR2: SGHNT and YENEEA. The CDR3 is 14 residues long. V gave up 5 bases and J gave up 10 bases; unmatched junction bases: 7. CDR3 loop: CASSPWTGKSPLHF. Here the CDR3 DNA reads TGTGCCAGCAGCCCATGGACAGGGAAATCACCCCTCCACTTT.

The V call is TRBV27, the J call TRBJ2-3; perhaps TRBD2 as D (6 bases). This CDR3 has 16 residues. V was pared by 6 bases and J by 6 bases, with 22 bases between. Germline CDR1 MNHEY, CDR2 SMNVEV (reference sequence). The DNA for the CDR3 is TGTGCCAGCAGAAGCTCCGGGACTGGGGACCAGGATACGCAGTATTTT. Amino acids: CASRSSGTGDQDTQYF.

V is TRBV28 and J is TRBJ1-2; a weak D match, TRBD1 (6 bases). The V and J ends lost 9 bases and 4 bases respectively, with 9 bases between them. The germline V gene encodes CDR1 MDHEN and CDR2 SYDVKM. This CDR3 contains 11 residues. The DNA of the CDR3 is TGTGCCAGTACGACAGGCTATGGCTACACCTTC. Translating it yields CASTTGYGYTF.

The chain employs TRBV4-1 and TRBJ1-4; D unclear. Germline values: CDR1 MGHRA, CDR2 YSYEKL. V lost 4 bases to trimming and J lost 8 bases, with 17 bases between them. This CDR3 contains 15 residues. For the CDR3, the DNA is TGCGCCAGCAGCCCCAGAGGCCTGATTCGGGAAAAACTGTTTTTT. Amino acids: CASSPRGLIREKLFF.

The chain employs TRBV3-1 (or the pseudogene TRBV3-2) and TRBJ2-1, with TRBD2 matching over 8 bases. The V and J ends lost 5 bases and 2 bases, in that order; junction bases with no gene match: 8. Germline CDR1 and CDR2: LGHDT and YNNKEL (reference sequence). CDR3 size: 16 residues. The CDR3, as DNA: TGTGCCAGCAGCTCTAGTAGCGGGGCAGCCTACAATGAGCAGTTCTTC. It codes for CASSSSSGAAYNEQFF.

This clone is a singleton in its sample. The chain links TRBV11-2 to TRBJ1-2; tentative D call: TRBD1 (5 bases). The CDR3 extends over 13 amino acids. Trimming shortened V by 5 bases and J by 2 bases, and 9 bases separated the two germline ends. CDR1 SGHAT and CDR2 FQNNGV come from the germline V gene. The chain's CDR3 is CASSPQENYGYTF. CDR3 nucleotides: TGTGCCAGCAGCCCACAGGAGAACTATGGCTACACCTTC.

The CDR3 DNA reads TGTGCCAGCAGTTCCTGGACGGGAAGCAATCAGCCCCAGCATTTT. It codes for CASSSWTGSNQPQHF. The V call is TRBV28, the J call TRBJ1-5; D is uncertain. CDR1 is MDHEN and CDR2 is SYDVKM in the germline V gene. The CDR3 extends over 15 amino acids. Trimming removed 4 bases from V and 1 base from J, with 11 bases in between.

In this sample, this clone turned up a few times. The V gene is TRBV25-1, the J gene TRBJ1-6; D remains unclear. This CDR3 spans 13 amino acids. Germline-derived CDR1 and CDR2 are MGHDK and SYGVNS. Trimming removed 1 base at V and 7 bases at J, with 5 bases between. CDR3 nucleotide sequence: TGTGCCAGCAGTGAATTGGAGAATTCACCCCTCCACTTT. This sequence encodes CASSELENSPLHF.

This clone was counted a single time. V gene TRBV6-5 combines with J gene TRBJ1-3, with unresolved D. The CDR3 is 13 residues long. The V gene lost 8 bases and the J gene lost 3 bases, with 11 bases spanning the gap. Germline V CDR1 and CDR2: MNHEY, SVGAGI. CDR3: CASQSGSGNTIYF. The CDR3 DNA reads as TGTGCCAGCCAAAGCGGTAGTGGAAACACCATATATTTT.

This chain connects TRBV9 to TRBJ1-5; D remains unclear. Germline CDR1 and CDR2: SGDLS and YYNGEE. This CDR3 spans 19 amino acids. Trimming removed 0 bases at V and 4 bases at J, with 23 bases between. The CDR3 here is CASSVAFSVGRRRNQPQHF. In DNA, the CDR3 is TGTGCCAGCAGCGTAGCTTTTAGCGTCGGCCGACGAAGAAATCAGCCCCAGCATTTT.

CDR3 protein: CASSESRDSYGYTF. CDR3 DNA: TGCGCCAGCAGTGAGAGCCGGGACAGCTATGGCTACACCTTC. This chain links TRBV10-1 with TRBJ1-2; TRBD1 agrees at 7 bases. The CDR3 has 14 residues. Looked up from germline, CDR1 is WNHNN and CDR2 is SYGVQD (reference sequence). Trimming took 2 bases from V and 4 from J; bases not matched to a gene: 4.